The 11 T cell receptor beta chains reported below all come from one sample, sequenced in a study of blood T cell repertoires in COVID-19. Measured with immunoSEQ multiplex PCR; TCRdb has only the in-frame clones, and not every one. The table lists roughly 45,000 clones, around nine tenths of them singletons. The sample consisted of peripheral blood. The receptors were sampled from a man between 65 and 85 years old with active COVID-19.

The chain links TRBV18 to TRBJ1-3, with D possibly being TRBD1 (6 bases). The CDR3 consists of 16 residues. Germline assignment: CDR1 KGHSH and CDR2 LQKENI. V shed 4 bases and J shed 0 bases, with 13 bases lying between them. The CDR3 spells CASSLRTVDSGNTIYF. CDR3 DNA: TGTGCCAGCTCACTAAGGACAGTCGACTCTGGAAACACCATATATTTT. The complete variable domain, with remaining parts taken from reference TRBV18 and TRBJ1-3, reads NAGVMQNPRHLVRRRGQEARLRCSPMKGHSHVYWYRQLPEEGLKFMVYLQKENIIDESGMPKERFSAEFPKEGPSILRIQQVVRGDSAAYFCASSLRTVDSGNTIYFGEGSWLTVV.

The CDR3 loop reads CASTGQVNEKLFF. CDR3 nucleotide sequence: TGTGCCAGCACCGGACAGGTTAATGAAAAACTGTTTTTT. The chain joins TRBV28 to TRBJ1-4, with TRBD1 matching over 7 bases. Germline V gene lookup returns CDR1 MDHEN and CDR2 SYDVKM. Trimming cost V 7 bases and J 4 bases; bases outside gene matches: 3. The CDR3 totals 13 residues.

The chain employs TRBV28 and TRBJ1-1; tentatively, D is TRBD1 (5 bases). CDR3 length: 15 amino acids. Per the germline V gene, CDR1 is MDHEN and CDR2 is SYDVKM. V gave up 5 bases and J gave up 1 base, with 14 bases separating them. The CDR3 region has the DNA TGTGCCAGCAGTCCCAGTGTCGGGGGGAACACTGAAGCTTTCTTT. It is translated as CASSPSVGGNTEAFF.

The rearrangement links TRBV11-3 to TRBJ1-2; 8 positions agree with TRBD1. The germline gives CDR1 SGHNT, CDR2 YENEEA. V dropped 11 bases and J dropped 7; count of bases not matched to a gene: 6. There are 11 residues in the CDR3. The CDR3 sequence is CAGNRGGGYTF. The CDR3 nucleotides read TGTGCCGGAAACAGGGGGGGTGGCTACACCTTC. The variable domain in full, completed from reference TRBV11-3 and TRBJ1-2, reads EAGVVQSPRYKIIEKKQPVAFWCNPISGHNTLYWYLQNLGQGPELLIRYENEEAVDDSQLPKDRFSAERLKGVDSTLKIQPAELGDSAVYLCAGNRGGGYTFGSGTRLTVV.

This chain links TRBV28 with TRBJ2-7; possibly TRBD2 for D (6 bases). CDR1 MDHEN and CDR2 SYDVKM come from the germline V gene. The CDR3 has 16 amino acids. Trimming shortened V by 2 bases and J by 6 bases, and 20 bases separated the two germline ends. CDR3 residues: CASSLVEVGEEGEQYF. The DNA for the CDR3 is TGTGCCAGCAGTTTAGTGGAGGTGGGGGAGGAAGGCGAGCAGTACTTC. The full variable domain, in which reference TRBV28 and TRBJ2-7 provide the parts outside the CDR3, is DVKVTQSSRYLVKRTGEKVFLECVQDMDHENMFWYRQDPGLGLRLIYFSYDVKMKEKGDIPEGYSVSREKKERFSLILESASTNQTSMYLCASSLVEVGEEGEQYFGPGTRLTVT.

The rearrangement joins TRBV5-4 to TRBJ2-5; D is uncertain. The CDR3 is made up of 14 amino acids. The germline CDR1 and CDR2 sequences are SGHNT and YYREEE (reference sequence). The V and J ends lost 3 bases and 2 bases respectively, with 11 bases between them. The CDR3 bases are TGTGCCAGCAGCTCAAACTTGAGACAAGAGACCCAGTACTTC. Translation: CASSSNLRQETQYF.

V is TRBV7-2 and J is TRBJ2-5, with TRBD2 matching 8 bases. The CDR3 consists of 14 residues. J lost 6 bases, V lost 5 bases, and 8 bases had no gene match. Germline CDR1 SGHTA, CDR2 FQGNSA. The CDR3 protein is CASSPRTSMQTQYF. The CDR3 DNA is TGTGCCAGCAGCCCTAGGACTAGCATGCAGACCCAGTACTTC.

V usage is TRBV14 and J usage is TRBJ1-1; D remains ambiguous. The V and J ends lost 4 bases and 5 bases respectively, with 14 bases between them. The CDR3 contains 14 residues. The germline gives CDR1 SGHDN, CDR2 FVKESK. The CDR3: CASSLTAGGTEAFF. CDR3 DNA sequence: TGTGCCAGCAGCCTCACAGCGGGAGGAACTGAAGCTTTCTTT.

This chain connects TRBV7-2 to TRBJ1-5, with D hard to call. Germline V CDR1 and CDR2: SGHTA, FQGNSA. The length of the CDR3 is 14 residues. The V end was cut by 1 base, the J end by 2 bases, with 6 bases between. The CDR3 DNA reads as TGTGCCAGCAGCTTAGTCGGGGGCAATCAGCCCCAGCATTTT. Protein sequence: CASSLVGGNQPQHF. The whole variable domain, filled in from reference TRBV7-2 and TRBJ1-5, reads GAGVSQSPSNKVTEKGKDVELRCDPISGHTALYWYRQSLGQGLEFLIYFQGNSAPDKSGLPSDRFSAERTGGSVSTLTIQRTQQEDSAVYLCASSLVGGNQPQHFGDGTRLSIL.

This sequence joins TRBV28 and TRBJ2-1; D may be TRBD1 (7 bases). V lost 5 bases and J lost 7, with 12 bases in between. CDR1 is MDHEN and CDR2 is SYDVKM in the germline V gene. The CDR3 runs 13 residues. This CDR3 reads CASSPRGVNEQFF. The CDR3 region has the DNA TGTGCCAGCAGTCCCAGGGGGGTAAATGAGCAGTTCTTC.

The V gene is TRBV9, the J gene TRBJ2-3; a possible D gene is TRBD1 (5 bases). This CDR3 is 14 amino acids long. From germline, CDR1 is SGDLS and CDR2 YYNGEE. V lost 2 bases and J 3 bases, leaving 10 bases between the germline ends. The CDR3 sequence is CASSVRQGTDTQYF. The DNA for the CDR3 is TGTGCCAGCAGCGTTCGTCAGGGAACAGATACGCAGTATTTT.